This T cell receptor (beta chain) stems from a study of metastatic and nonmetastatic thyroid tumors. The CDR3 extends over 14 amino acids. The trim removed 4 bases at V and 3 bases at J, leaving 3 bases unmatched. Germline V gene data show CDR1 as LGHNT and CDR2 as FRNRAP. TCRdb recomputed clones from the PCR reads via MiXCR. Of about 6,400 clones in the sample, roughly 32% were seen once. No treatment of any kind had been given to any patient before thyroid surgery. The J gene is TRBJ1-1, the V gene TRBV12-5, with TRBD1 matching over 9 bases. The sequence came from a female donor with papillary thyroid cancer or a benign thyroid nodule (not recorded which). Some clones in this sample may be carry-over from other donors' samples. The sequencing sample was made of tumor tissue. CDR3 DNA: TGTGCTAGTGGTTGGGACAGGGTGGACACTGAAGCTTTCTTT. Translation: CASGWDRVDTEAFF. The variable domain in full, completed from reference TRBV12-5 and TRBJ1-1, reads DARVTQTPRHKVTEMGQEVTMRCQPILGHNTVFWYRQTMMQGLELLAYFRNRAPLDDSGMPKDRFSAEMPDATLATLKIQPSEPRDSAVYFCASGWDRVDTEAFFGQGTRLTVV.